Below, 5 T cell receptor beta chains from the same sample are listed, as sequenced in a study of cytomegalovirus exposure and HLA in healthy donors. Profiled with immunoSEQ multiplex PCR; TCRdb holds only in-frame clones, not every one. The repertoire holds 220,000 or so clones, with approximately 83% as singletons. Material for sequencing was PBMCs. These TCRs come from a woman between 25 and 40 years old in good health and CMV-seropositive.

This sequence joins TRBV6-6 and TRBJ2-7; D is unresolved. This CDR3 is 14 amino acids long. Trimming took 4 bases from V and 9 from J, leaving 19 bases between them. Looked up from germline, CDR1 is MNHNY and CDR2 is SVGAGI (reference sequence). The CDR3 nucleotides read TGTGCCAGCAGTTCGCGGCCTTCCACTACAGTGCAGTACTTC. Translated: CASSSRPSTTVQYF.

The genes are TRBV28 and TRBJ1-5; D not resolved. The CDR3 loop spans 14 amino acids. Trimming removed 1 base at V and 3 bases at J, with 7 bases between. Looked up from germline, CDR1 is MDHEN and CDR2 is SYDVKM. CDR3 protein: CASSLLVDNQPQHF. The DNA for the CDR3 is TGTGCCAGCAGTTTATTAGTGGACAATCAGCCCCAGCATTTT.

The rearrangement links TRBV7-9 to TRBJ1-2, with a tentative D call TRBD1 (6 bases). The CDR3 has 13 residues. Trimming removed 2 bases from V and 7 bases from J, with 11 bases in between. Per germline, CDR1 SEHNR and CDR2 FQNEAQ (reference sequence). CDR3 DNA sequence: TGTGCCAGCAGCTTATTAGGGACATCTGGCTACACCTTC. This sequence encodes CASSLLGTSGYTF.

The chain employs TRBV7-2 and TRBJ1-2, with 9 bases lining up with TRBD1. Germline trimming cut 1 base from V and 3 bases from J; bases unmatched to any gene: 6. CDR1 SGHTA and CDR2 FQGNSA come from the germline V gene. This CDR3 is built from 16 residues. CDR3 residues: CASSLGSQGADYGYTF. CDR3 nucleotides: TGTGCCAGCAGCTTAGGATCACAGGGGGCTGACTATGGCTACACCTTC.

The chain combines TRBV18 with TRBJ2-3; D call uncertain. Germline assignment: CDR1 KGHSH and CDR2 LQKENI. This CDR3 contains 14 residues. V was cut by 2 bases and J by 2 bases, with 8 bases left in between. CDR3: CASSPFYNTDTQYF. CDR3 coding DNA: TGTGCCAGCTCACCATTCTACAACACAGATACGCAGTATTTT.